A selection of T cell receptor beta chains follows, all from one sample in a study of blood T cell repertoires in COVID-19. Produced via immunoSEQ multiplex PCR; TCRdb's table is partial and in-frame only. In the table there are about 210,000 clones, approximately 88% of which are singletons. The specimen sequenced was PBMCs or T cells enriched from blood (not recorded which). These receptors were obtained from a man in his late teens or twenties with acute COVID-19. Each CDR3 is given with its conserved first and last residue. Fields, in order: CDR3 DNA, CDR3 protein, D gene, clone size, CDR3 length, V gene, J gene. A D gene is named only where the DNA matches it firmly. Some rows mark clone size as missing; the rest say once, few, many or name a class of expanded clone.

TGTGCCAGTAAGGGGCAGGCGGATCAGCCCCAGCATTTT	CASKGQADQPQHF	NA	NA	13	TRBV19	TRBJ1-5
TGTGCCAGCAGCCGGCGGGGGGCATCCTACAATGAGCAGTTCTTC	CASSRRGASYNEQFF	TRBD2	NA	15	TRBV13	TRBJ2-1
TGCGCCAGCAGCTACCGACCAGCGGGAGAGAACACCGGGGAGCTGTTTTTT	CASSYRPAGENTGELFF	TRBD2	NA	17	TRBV5-1	TRBJ2-2
TGTGCCAGCAGCTTAGCGGCGCGGGACGAGCAGTACTTC	CASSLAARDEQYF	NA	few	13	TRBV7-6	TRBJ2-7
TGTGCCAGCAGCCAATATCTGAACACTGAAGCTTTCTTT	CASSQYLNTEAFF	NA	NA	13	TRBV14	TRBJ1-1
TGCGCCAGCAGCCCCTCTGAGCCTGGAAACACCATATATTTT	CASSPSEPGNTIYF	NA	NA	14	TRBV4-1	TRBJ1-3
TGTGCCAGCAGTTTACTTTGGACTAGCGGGAGAGGAAGGACAGATACGCAGTATTTT	CASSLLWTSGRGRTDTQYF	TRBD2	NA	19	TRBV28	TRBJ2-3
TGTGCCAGCAGTTCGGGACAGGGTAGTTACGAGCAGTACTTC	CASSSGQGSYEQYF	TRBD1	NA	14	TRBV6-5	TRBJ2-7
TGTGCCAGCAGACTAGTCCCGAACACCGGGGAGCTGTTTTTT	CASRLVPNTGELFF	NA	NA	14	TRBV28	TRBJ2-2
TGTGCCAGTTCGGGACAGCCCGACGTCCTGACTTTC	CASSGQPDVLTF	TRBD1	NA	12	TRBV27	TRBJ2-6
TGTGCCAGCAGTTTAGATGACGGGGGCAATCAGCCCCAGCATTTT	CASSLDDGGNQPQHF	NA	NA	15	TRBV27	TRBJ1-5
TGTGCCAGCAGCTCGGTGGGCGCGGGAGGGTTCGATGAGCAGTTCTTC	CASSSVGAGGFDEQFF	TRBD2	NA	16	TRBV7-6	TRBJ2-1
TGTGCCAGCATCAAAGAGGGAGGGACCTACTATGGCTACACCTTC	CASIKEGGTYYGYTF	NA	NA	15	TRBV7-9	TRBJ1-2
TGTGCCAGCTCACCAGAAGGAGGGATTCCTAACTATGGCTACACCTTC	CASSPEGGIPNYGYTF	NA	NA	16	TRBV18	TRBJ1-2
TGTGCCACCTCACTGGCCCGGGCGCGGGGTGTCGATCAGCCCCAGCATTTT	CATSLARARGVDQPQHF	NA	NA	17	TRBV19	TRBJ1-5
TGTGCCAGCAGTGACGGGGTTAGGAGGGCAGATACGCAGTATTTT	CASSDGVRRADTQYF	NA	NA	15	TRBV2	TRBJ2-3
TGTGCCAGCAGCAGCGCCCCGCGGCCGAAGGGGGACACCATATATTTT	CASSSAPRPKGDTIYF	NA	NA	16	TRBV11-2	TRBJ1-3
TGCGCCAGCAGCCAATCGGACAGGAGGAACACCATATATTTT	CASSQSDRRNTIYF	TRBD1	NA	14	TRBV4-3	TRBJ1-3
TGTGCCAGCAGCCCAGGGGGCACCTTAGACTATGGCTACACCTTC	CASSPGGTLDYGYTF	TRBD1	NA	15	TRBV14	TRBJ1-2
TGTGCCAGCAGACGCTCGGGACAGGGGGCCTACGAGCAGTACTTC	CASRRSGQGAYEQYF	TRBD1	NA	15	TRBV14	TRBJ2-7
TGTGCCAGCAGACTACCGGGACTAGCGGATTACACAGATACGCAGTATTTT	CASRLPGLADYTDTQYF	TRBD2	NA	17	TRBV11-3	TRBJ2-3
TGTGCCAGCAGCCGTGGGACTAGCGGACCCACAGATACGCAGTATTTT	CASSRGTSGPTDTQYF	TRBD2	NA	16	TRBV7-9	TRBJ2-3
TGTGCCAGCAGCCAAGCCTACCCCCCAGATACGCAGTATTTT	CASSQAYPPDTQYF	NA	NA	14	TRBV4-2	TRBJ2-3
TGTGCCAGCAGCCCGAGGACAGGGCCCGGAAACACCATATATTTT	CASSPRTGPGNTIYF	TRBD1	NA	15	TRBV9	TRBJ1-3
TGTGCCAGCAGCTTATTGTACAGTATTGACACTGAAGCTTTCTTT	CASSLLYSIDTEAFF	NA	NA	15	TRBV11-2	TRBJ1-1
TGTGCCAGTAGTACCACGGACAGAGCTTACGAGCAGTACTTC	CASSTTDRAYEQYF	NA	few	14	TRBV19	TRBJ2-7
TGTGCCAGCGGAGAGGGTCCAAACAATGAGCAGTTCTTC	CASGEGPNNEQFF	NA	NA	13	TRBV7-2	TRBJ2-1
TGTGCCAGCAGTTTATCTGAGGGCCCCTACGAGCAGTACTTC	CASSLSEGPYEQYF	NA	NA	14	TRBV27	TRBJ2-7
TGCGCCAGCAGCCAAGGACGGACTAGCGTATACAATGAGCAGTTCTTC	CASSQGRTSVYNEQFF	TRBD2	NA	16	TRBV4-1	TRBJ2-1
TGTGCCAGCAGTGAAGTGGGGGGGACCAACTACGAGCAGTACTTC	CASSEVGGTNYEQYF	TRBD2	NA	15	TRBV6-1	TRBJ2-7
TGTGCCTGGAGTACAGCAGGGGGAACTGAAGCTTTCTTT	CAWSTAGGTEAFF	TRBD1	NA	13	TRBV30	TRBJ1-1
TGTGCCTGGAGTGCGAGGACAGATTACGAGCAGTACTTC	CAWSARTDYEQYF	NA	NA	13	TRBV30	TRBJ2-7
TGCGCCAGCAGTATAGTGGACGGGGTTAGCAATCAGCCCCAGCATTTT	CASSIVDGVSNQPQHF	NA	once	16	TRBV4-1	TRBJ1-5
TGTGCCAGTAGACAGGGTTACGAGCAGTACTTC	CASRQGYEQYF	NA	NA	11	TRBV19	TRBJ2-7
TGTGCCAGCAGTGAAACAGGTGCCGGGGAGCTGTTTTTT	CASSETGAGELFF	NA	NA	13	TRBV25-1	TRBJ2-2
TGTGCCAGCAGCCAACAAGAGACCCAGTACTTC	CASSQQETQYF	NA	NA	11	TRBV11-2	TRBJ2-5
TGTGCCAGCAGTTTGCCAGGGACAGTCTCCCGGTCTGGGGCCAACGTCCTGACTTTC	CASSLPGTVSRSGANVLTF	TRBD1	NA	19	TRBV28	TRBJ2-6
TGTGCCAGTAGTATAGGACTAGCGGGAGCATTGAATGAGCAGTTCTTC	CASSIGLAGALNEQFF	TRBD2	NA	16	TRBV19	TRBJ2-1
TGTGCCAGCAGCCTTACAGGGGATAACACCGGGGAGCTGTTTTTT	CASSLTGDNTGELFF	TRBD1	NA	15	TRBV14	TRBJ2-2
TGTGCCAGTAGTCCGTACGTTAGCGGGACGACCACCGGGGAGCTGTTTTTT	CASSPYVSGTTTGELFF	TRBD2	few	17	TRBV19	TRBJ2-2
TGTGCCAGCAGTTACTCTAGCGCCGCCCACACAGATACGCAGTATTTT	CASSYSSAAHTDTQYF	NA	NA	16	TRBV6-2/TRBV6-3	TRBJ2-3
TGTGCCAGCAGCGCGACAGAATATAATTCACCCCTCCACTTT	CASSATEYNSPLHF	NA	NA	14	TRBV9	TRBJ1-6
TGTGCCAGCAGTGGTTACACGGAGCAGTACTTC	CASSGYTEQYF	NA	many	11	TRBV25-1	TRBJ2-7
TGTGCCAGCAGTTACCTTCTGACAGGGTCATACTACGAGCAGTACTTC	CASSYLLTGSYYEQYF	TRBD1	NA	16	TRBV6-2/TRBV6-3	TRBJ2-7
TGTGCCAGCAGTACTCAATCACCGGGACTTTCCGCGAACACCGGGGAGCTGTTTTTT	CASSTQSPGLSANTGELFF	NA	once	19	TRBV28	TRBJ2-2
TGCGCCAGCAGCCCGCAATCCTCCATCAGGGGGCTTGGGTCACCCCTCCACTTT	CASSPQSSIRGLGSPLHF	TRBD1	NA	18	TRBV4-1	TRBJ1-6
TGTGCCAGTGCTCCGGGGACTAGAGCCTACGAGCAGTACTTC	CASAPGTRAYEQYF	TRBD2	NA	14	TRBV27	TRBJ2-7
TGCGCCAGCAGCTTGGTGGGACAGGGGCAAGAGACCCAGTACTTC	CASSLVGQGQETQYF	TRBD1	NA	15	TRBV5-1	TRBJ2-5
TGTGCCAGCAGCTTAGCGCGGTCGAATGAGCAGTTCTTC	CASSLARSNEQFF	NA	NA	13	TRBV7-2	TRBJ2-1
TGTGCCATCAGCGGGACCCTTGGGGGGGACAGGGGAAAGTACGAGCAGTACTTC	CAISGTLGGDRGKYEQYF	TRBD1	NA	18	TRBV10-3	TRBJ2-7
TGTGCCAGCAGCTTGGCCGGGACAGGGCGAGAGCAGTACTTC	CASSLAGTGREQYF	TRBD1	few	14	TRBV5-4	TRBJ2-7
TGTGCCAGCAGTTCCATCTGGGCAGGCGCTTTCTTT	CASSSIWAGAFF	NA	few	12	TRBV28	TRBJ1-1
TGTGCCAGCACCGACACGGACGGGGGGGTCCGCTATGGCTACACCTTC	CASTDTDGGVRYGYTF	NA	NA	16	TRBV11-3	TRBJ1-2
TGTGCCAGCAGCTCCTGGACAGGGTTATACCAAGAGACCCAGTACTTC	CASSSWTGLYQETQYF	TRBD1	NA	16	TRBV7-9	TRBJ2-5
TGTGCCAGCAGCTTATTAGCCCGGGGGGATACGCAGTATTTT	CASSLLARGDTQYF	NA	few	14	TRBV7-3	TRBJ2-3
TGTGCCAGCAGCGAAAAGGCAGGGCCAGACGAAAAACTGTTTTTT	CASSEKAGPDEKLFF	NA	NA	15	TRBV11-2	TRBJ1-4
TGTGCCTGGGGGGCGGATCAGCCCCAGCATTTT	CAWGADQPQHF	NA	NA	11	TRBV30	TRBJ1-5
TGTGCCAGCAGCCTCCTGAGCGAGCAGTACTTC	CASSLLSEQYF	NA	NA	11	TRBV7-9	TRBJ2-7
TGTGCCAGCAGTCGGGGTAATGAGCAGTTCTTC	CASSRGNEQFF	NA	NA	11	TRBV27	TRBJ2-1